The clone carrying this TCR beta chain was seen ten or more times. Its antigen is not identified. The data originate from a study of breast tumors, draining lymph nodes, adjacent tissues. This CDR3 is 15 amino acids long. V shed 3 bases and J 0 bases; nucleotides not matched to a gene: 5. Germline-derived CDR1 and CDR2 are LGHDT and YNNKEL (reference sequence). The lymph nodes were axillary draining lymph nodes from breast cancer patients. One entry per CDR3 protein results from TCRdb running MiXCR on the multiplex PCR reads. The top ten clones hold 1% to 1.5% of a sample with 80,000 to 130,000 distinct CDR3 sequences, about 20% of them seen once. Study-wide results and limits: Compared with lymph nodes, tumors were less diverse; compared with nontumor tissue, more. That most tumor T cells come from lymph nodes remained unproven. Luminal-like breast cancer showed significantly greater tumor-nontumor repertoire similarity than basal-like breast cancer did.

This clonotype was obtained from a female donor with breast cancer. Some clones in this sample may be carry-over from other donors' samples. Specimen: axillary lymph node tissue. This chain links TRBV3-1 with TRBJ2-7; TRBD2 matches at 7 bases. CDR3 bases: TGTGCCAGCAGCCAGGGGCTAGCGGACTCCTACGAGCAGTACTTC. Its protein product is CASSQGLADSYEQYF.